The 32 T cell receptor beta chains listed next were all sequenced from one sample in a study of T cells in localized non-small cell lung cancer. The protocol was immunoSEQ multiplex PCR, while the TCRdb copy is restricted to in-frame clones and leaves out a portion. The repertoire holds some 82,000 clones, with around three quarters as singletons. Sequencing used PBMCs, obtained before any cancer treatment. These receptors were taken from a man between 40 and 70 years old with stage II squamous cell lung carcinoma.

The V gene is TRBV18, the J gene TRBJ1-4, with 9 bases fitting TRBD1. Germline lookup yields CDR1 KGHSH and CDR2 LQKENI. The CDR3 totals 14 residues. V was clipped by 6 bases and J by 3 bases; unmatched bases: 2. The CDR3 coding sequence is TGTGCCAGCTCCCGGGACAGGGCTAATGAAAAACTGTTTTTT. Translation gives CASSRDRANEKLFF.

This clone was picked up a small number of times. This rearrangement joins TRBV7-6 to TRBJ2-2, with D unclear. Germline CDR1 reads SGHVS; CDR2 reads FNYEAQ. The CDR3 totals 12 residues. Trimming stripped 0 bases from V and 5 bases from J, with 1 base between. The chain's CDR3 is CASSLATGELFF. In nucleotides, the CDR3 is TGTGCCAGCAGCTTAGCGACCGGGGAGCTGTTTTTT.

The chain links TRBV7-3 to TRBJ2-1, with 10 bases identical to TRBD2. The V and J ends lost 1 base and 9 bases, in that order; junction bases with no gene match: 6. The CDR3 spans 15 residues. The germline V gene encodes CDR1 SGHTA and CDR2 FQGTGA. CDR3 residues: CASSLSFSGRSEQFF. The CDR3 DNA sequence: TGTGCCAGCAGCTTAAGTTTTAGCGGGAGGAGTGAGCAGTTCTTC.

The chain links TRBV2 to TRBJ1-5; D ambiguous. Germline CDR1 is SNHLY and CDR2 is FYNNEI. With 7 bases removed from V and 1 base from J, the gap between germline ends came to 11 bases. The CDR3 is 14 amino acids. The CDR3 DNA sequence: TGTGCCAGCAAGTTGGCCACGAGCAATCAGCCCCAGCATTTT. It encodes CASKLATSNQPQHF.

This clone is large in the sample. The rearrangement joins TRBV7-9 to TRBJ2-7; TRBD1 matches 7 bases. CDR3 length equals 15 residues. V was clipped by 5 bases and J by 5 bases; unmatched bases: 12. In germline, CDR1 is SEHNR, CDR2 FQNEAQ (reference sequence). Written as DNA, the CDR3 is TGTGCCAGCAGCCTGGAACAGGGGAAGTTAAACGAGCAGTACTTC. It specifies CASSLEQGKLNEQYF.

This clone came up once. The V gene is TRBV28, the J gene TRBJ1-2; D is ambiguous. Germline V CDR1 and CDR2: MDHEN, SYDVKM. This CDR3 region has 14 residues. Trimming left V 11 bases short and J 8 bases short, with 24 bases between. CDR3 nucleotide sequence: TGTGCCTCGCTCGGTGAATCGGGCGCGAAGGGCTACACCTTC. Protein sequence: CASLGESGAKGYTF.

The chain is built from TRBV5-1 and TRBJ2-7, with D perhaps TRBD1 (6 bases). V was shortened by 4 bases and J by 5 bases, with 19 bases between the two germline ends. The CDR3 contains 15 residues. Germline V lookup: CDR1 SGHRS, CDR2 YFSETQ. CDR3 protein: CASSATQGALHEQYF. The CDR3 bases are TGCGCCAGCAGCGCAACACAGGGAGCTCTACACGAGCAGTACTTC.

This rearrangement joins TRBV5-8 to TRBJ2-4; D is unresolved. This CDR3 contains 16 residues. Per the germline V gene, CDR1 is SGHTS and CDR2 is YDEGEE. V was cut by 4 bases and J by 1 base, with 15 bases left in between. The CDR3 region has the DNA TGTGCCAGCAGCACTGGATTGCGGTGGGCCAAAAACATTCAGTACTTC. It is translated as CASSTGLRWAKNIQYF.

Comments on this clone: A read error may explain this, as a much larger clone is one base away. The CDR3, as DNA: TGTGCCAGCAGCTCTAGCGACTACGAGCAGTACTTC. The encoded protein is CASSSSDYEQYF. V and J are TRBV4-2 and TRBJ2-7, with D possibly being TRBD2 (6 bases). V lost 5 bases and J lost 3, with 8 bases in between. The CDR3 covers 12 residues. The germline V gene has CDR1 LGHNA and CDR2 YNFKEQ.

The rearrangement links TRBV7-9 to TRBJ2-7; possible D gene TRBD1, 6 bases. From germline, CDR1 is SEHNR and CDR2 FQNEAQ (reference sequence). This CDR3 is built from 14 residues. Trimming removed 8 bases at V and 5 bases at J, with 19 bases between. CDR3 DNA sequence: TGTGCCAGCTACCCGGACAGTTGGCCGGACGAGCAGTACTTC. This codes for CASYPDSWPDEQYF.

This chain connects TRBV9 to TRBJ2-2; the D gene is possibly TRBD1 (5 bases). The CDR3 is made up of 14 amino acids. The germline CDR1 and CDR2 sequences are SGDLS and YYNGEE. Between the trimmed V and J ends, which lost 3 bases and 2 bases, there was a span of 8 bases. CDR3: CASSATVNTGELFF. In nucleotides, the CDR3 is TGTGCCAGCAGCGCGACAGTTAACACCGGGGAGCTGTTTTTT.

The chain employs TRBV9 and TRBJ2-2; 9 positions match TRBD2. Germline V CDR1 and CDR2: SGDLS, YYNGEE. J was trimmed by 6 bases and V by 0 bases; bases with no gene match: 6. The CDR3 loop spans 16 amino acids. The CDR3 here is CASSVAASGIAGELFF. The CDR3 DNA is TGTGCCAGCAGCGTAGCGGCTAGCGGGATCGCCGGGGAGCTGTTTTTT.

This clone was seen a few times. The CDR3 bases are TGTGCCAGCAGCCGGACTAGGGCTGAGACCCAGTACTTC. Its translation is CASSRTRAETQYF. The chain joins TRBV7-2 to TRBJ2-5; 7 bases are shared with TRBD2. Germline V gives CDR1 SGHTA, CDR2 FQGNSA. Trimming removed 5 bases from V and 5 bases from J; junction bases left unmatched: 5. The CDR3 extends over 13 amino acids.

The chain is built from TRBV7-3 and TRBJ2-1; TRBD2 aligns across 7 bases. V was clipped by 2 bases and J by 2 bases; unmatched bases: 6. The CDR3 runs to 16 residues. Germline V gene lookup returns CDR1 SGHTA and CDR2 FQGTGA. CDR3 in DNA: TGTGCCAGCAGCTTAGGGGGAGGGAAGGCCTACAATGAGCAGTTCTTC. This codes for CASSLGGGKAYNEQFF. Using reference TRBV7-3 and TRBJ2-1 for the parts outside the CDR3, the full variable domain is GAGVSQTPSNKVTEKGKYVELRCDPISGHTALYWYRQSLGQGPEFLIYFQGTGAADDSGLPNDRFFAVRPEGSVSTLKIQRTERGDSAVYLCASSLGGGKAYNEQFFGPGTRLTVL.

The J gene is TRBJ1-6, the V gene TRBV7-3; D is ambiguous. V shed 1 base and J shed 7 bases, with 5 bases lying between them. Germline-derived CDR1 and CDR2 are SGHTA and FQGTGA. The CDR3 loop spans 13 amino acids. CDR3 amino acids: CASSLMNNSPLHF. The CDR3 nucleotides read TGTGCCAGCAGCTTAATGAACAATTCACCCCTCCACTTT.

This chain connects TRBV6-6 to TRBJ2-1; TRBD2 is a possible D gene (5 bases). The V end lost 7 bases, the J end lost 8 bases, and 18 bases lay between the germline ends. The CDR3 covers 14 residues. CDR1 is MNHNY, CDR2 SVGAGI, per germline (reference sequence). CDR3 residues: CASTTGWASDEQFF. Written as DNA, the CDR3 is TGTGCCAGCACCACGGGGTGGGCCAGCGATGAGCAGTTCTTC.

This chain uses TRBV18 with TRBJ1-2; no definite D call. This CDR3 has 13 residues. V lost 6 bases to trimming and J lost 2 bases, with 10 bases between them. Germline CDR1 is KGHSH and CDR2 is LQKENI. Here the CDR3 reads CASSESGNYGYTF. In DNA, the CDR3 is TGTGCCAGCTCGGAATCGGGAAACTATGGCTACACCTTC.

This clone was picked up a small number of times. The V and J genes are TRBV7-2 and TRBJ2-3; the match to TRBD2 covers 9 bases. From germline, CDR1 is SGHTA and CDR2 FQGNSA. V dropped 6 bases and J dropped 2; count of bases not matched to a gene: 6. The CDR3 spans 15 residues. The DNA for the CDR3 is TGTGCCAGCAGTCGAGCGGGAGGCATCACAGATACGCAGTATTTT. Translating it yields CASSRAGGITDTQYF.

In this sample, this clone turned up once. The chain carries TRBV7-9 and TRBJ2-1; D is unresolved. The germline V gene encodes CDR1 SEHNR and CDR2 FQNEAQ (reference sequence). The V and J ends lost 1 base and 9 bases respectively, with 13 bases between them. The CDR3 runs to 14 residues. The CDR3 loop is CASSLDVIAGEQFF. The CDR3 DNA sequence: TGTGCCAGCAGCTTAGATGTGATAGCCGGTGAGCAGTTCTTC.

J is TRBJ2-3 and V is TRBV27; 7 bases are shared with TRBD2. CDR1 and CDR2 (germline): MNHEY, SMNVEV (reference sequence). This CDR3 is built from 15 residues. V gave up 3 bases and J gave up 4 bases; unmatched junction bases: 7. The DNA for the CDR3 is TGTGCCAGCAGTTTGGGCCGGGGGGTCGCAGATACGCAGTATTTT. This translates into CASSLGRGVADTQYF.

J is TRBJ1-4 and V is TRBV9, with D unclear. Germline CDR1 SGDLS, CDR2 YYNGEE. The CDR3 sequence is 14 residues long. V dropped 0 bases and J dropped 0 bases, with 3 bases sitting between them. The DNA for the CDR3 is TGTGCCAGCAGCGTAGAGTCAACTAATGAAAAACTGTTTTTT. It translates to CASSVESTNEKLFF. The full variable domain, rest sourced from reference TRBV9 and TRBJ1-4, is DSGVTQTPKHLITATGQRVTLRCSPRSGDLSVYWYQQSLDQGLQFLIQYYNGEERAKGNILERFSAQQFPDLHSELNLSSLELGDSALYFCASSVESTNEKLFFGSGTQLSVL.

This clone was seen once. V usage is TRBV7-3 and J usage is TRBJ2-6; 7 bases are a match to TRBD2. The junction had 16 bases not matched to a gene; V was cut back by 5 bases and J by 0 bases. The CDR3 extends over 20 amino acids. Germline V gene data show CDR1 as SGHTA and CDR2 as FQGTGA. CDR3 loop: CASSLRREGRLISGANVLTF. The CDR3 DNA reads TGTGCCAGCAGCCTCAGGAGGGAGGGACGGCTGATCTCTGGGGCCAACGTCCTGACTTTC. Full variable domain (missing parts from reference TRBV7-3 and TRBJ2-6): GAGVSQTPSNKVTEKGKYVELRCDPISGHTALYWYRQSLGQGPEFLIYFQGTGAADDSGLPNDRFFAVRPEGSVSTLKIQRTERGDSAVYLCASSLRREGRLISGANVLTFGAGSRLTVL.

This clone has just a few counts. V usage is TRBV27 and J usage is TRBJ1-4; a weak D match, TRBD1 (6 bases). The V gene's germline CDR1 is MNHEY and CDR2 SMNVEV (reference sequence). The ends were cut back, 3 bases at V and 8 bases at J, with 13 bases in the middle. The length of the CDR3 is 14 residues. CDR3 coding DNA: TGTGCCAGCAGTTTTGGGACACGCGGGGAAAAACTGTTTTTT. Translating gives CASSFGTRGEKLFF. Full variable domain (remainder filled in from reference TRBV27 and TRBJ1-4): EAQVTQNPRYLITVTGKKLTVTCSQNMNHEYMSWYRQDPGLGLRQIYYSMNVEVTDKGDVPEGYKVSRKEKRNFPLILESPSPNQTSLYFCASSFGTRGEKLFFGSGTQLSVL.

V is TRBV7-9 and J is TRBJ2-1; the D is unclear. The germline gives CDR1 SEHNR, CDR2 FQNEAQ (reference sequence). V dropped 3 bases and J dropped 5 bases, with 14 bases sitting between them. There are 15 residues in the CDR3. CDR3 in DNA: TGTGCCAGCAGCTTGGTGTCCGCTCCGAACAATGAGCAGTTCTTC. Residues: CASSLVSAPNNEQFF. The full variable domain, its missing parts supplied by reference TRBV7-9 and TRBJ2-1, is DTGVSQNPRHKITKRGQNVTFRCDPISEHNRLYWYRQTLGQGPEFLTYFQNEAQLEKSRLLSDRFSAERPKGSFSTLEIQRTEQGDSAMYLCASSLVSAPNNEQFFGPGTRLTVL.

The CDR3 DNA sequence: TGTGCCAGCAGCTCCCCGACTAGCGGGGTCAATGAGCAGTTCTTC. Amino acid sequence: CASSSPTSGVNEQFF. The J gene is TRBJ2-1, the V gene TRBV7-3; TRBD2 aligns across 11 bases. Per germline, CDR1 SGHTA and CDR2 FQGTGA. The CDR3 length is 15 residues. With 4 bases clipped from V and 6 bases from J, the junction kept 5 bases outside the gene matches.

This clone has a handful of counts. The CDR3 reads CATSRSGLAGVLETQYF. CDR3 DNA sequence: TGTGCCACCAGCAGATCTGGACTAGCGGGGGTGTTAGAGACCCAGTACTTC. This chain joins TRBV15 and TRBJ2-5, with 13 bases matching TRBD2. Germline V gene lookup returns CDR1 LNHNV and CDR2 YYDKDF (reference sequence). V dropped 2 bases and J dropped 4; count of bases not matched to a gene: 7. The CDR3 loop spans 17 amino acids.

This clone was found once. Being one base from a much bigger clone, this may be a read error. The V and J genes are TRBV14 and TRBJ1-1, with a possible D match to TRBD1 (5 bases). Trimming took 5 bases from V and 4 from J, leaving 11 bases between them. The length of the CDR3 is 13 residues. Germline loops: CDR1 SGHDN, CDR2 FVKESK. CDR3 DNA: TGTGCCAGCAGCTTTGGGGGGGGCACTGAAGCTTTCTTT. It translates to CASSFGGGTEAFF.

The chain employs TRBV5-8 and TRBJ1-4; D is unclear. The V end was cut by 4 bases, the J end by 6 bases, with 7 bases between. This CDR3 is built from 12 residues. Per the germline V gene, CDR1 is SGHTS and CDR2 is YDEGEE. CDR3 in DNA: TGTGCCAGCAGCCAGACCGATGAAAAACTGTTTTTT. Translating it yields CASSQTDEKLFF.

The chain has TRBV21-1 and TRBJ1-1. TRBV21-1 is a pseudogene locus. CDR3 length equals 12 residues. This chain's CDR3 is CASSKNTTEAFF. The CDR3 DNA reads TGTGCCAGCAGCAAAAATACGACTGAAGCTTTCTTT.

CDR3 sequence: CASSRPGQGTYEQYF. CDR3 coding DNA: TGTGCCAGTAGCCGCCCGGGACAGGGGACCTACGAGCAGTACTTC. This chain connects TRBV19 to TRBJ2-7; 10 bases are a match to TRBD1. Trimming took 6 bases from V and 2 from J; bases not matched to a gene: 7. Germline CDR1 LNHDA, CDR2 SQIVND (reference sequence). The CDR3 spans 15 residues.

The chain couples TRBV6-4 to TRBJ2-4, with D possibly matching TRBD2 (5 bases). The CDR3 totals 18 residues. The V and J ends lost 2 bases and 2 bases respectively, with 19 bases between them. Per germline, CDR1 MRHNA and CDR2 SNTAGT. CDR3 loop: CASSDNRPSRGSKNIQYF. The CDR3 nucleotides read TGTGCCAGCAGTGACAATCGCCCCTCTCGGGGTTCCAAAAACATTCAGTACTTC.

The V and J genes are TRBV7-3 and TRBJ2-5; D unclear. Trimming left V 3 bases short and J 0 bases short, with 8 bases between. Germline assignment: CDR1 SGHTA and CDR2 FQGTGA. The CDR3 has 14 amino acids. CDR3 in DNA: TGTGCCAGCAGCTTGGACCGTTACCAAGAGACCCAGTACTTC. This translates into CASSLDRYQETQYF.